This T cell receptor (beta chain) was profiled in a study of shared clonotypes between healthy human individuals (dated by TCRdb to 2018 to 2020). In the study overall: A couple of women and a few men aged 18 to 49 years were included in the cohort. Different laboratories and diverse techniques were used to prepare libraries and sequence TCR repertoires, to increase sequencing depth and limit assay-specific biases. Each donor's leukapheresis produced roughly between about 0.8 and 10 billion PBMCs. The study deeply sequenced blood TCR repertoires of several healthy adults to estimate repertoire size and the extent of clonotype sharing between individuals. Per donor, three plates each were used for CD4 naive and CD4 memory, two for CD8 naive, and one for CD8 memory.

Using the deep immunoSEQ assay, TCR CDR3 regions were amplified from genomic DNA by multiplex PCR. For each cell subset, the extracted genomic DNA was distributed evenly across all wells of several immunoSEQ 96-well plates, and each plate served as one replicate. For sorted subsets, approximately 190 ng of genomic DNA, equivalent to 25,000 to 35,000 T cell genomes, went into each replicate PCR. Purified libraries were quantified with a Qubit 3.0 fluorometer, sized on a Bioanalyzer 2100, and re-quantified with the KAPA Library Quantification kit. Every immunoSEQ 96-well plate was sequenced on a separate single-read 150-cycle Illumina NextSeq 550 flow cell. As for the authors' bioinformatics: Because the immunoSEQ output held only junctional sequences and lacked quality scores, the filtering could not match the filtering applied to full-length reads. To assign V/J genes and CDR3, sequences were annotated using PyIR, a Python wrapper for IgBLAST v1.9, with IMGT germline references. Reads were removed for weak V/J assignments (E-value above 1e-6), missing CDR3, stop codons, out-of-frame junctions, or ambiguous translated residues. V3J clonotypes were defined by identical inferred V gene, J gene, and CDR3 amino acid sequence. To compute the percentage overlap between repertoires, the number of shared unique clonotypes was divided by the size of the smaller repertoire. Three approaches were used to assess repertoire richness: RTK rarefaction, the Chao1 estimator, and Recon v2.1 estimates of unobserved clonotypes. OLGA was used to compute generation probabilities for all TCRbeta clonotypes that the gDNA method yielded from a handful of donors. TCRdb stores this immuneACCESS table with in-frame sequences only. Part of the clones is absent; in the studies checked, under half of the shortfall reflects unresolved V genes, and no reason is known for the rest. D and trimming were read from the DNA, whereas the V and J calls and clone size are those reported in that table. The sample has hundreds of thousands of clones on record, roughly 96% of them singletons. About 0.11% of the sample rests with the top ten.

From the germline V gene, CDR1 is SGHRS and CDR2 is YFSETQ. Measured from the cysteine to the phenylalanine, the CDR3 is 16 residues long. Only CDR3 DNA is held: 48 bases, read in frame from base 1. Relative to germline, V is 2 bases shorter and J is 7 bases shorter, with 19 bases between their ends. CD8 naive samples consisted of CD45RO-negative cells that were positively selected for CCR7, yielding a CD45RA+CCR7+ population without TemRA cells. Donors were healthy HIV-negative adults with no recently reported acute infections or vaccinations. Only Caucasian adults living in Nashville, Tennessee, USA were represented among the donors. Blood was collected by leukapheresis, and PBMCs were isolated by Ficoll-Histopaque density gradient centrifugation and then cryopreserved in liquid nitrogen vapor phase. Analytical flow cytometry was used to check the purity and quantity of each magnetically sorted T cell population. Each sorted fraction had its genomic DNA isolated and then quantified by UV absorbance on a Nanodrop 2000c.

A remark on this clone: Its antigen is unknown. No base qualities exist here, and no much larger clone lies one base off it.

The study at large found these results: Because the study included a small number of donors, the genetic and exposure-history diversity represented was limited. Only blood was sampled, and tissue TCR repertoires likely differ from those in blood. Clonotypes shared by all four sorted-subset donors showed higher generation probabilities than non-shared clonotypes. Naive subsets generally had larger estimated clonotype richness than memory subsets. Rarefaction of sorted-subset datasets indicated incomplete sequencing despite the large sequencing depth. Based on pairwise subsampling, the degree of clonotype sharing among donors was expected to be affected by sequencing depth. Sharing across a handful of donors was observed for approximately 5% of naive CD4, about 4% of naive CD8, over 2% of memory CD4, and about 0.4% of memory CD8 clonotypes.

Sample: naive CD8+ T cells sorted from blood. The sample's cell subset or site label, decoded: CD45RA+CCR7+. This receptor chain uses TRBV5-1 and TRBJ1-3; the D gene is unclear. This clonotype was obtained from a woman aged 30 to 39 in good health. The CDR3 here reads CASSFVGLEPENTIYF. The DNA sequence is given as TGCGCCAGCAGCTTCGTCGGTCTCGAACCTGAGAACACCATATATTTT.